This T cell receptor beta chain was sequenced in a study of shared clonotypes between healthy human individuals. As defined, naive CD8 cells were CD45RO-negative and positively selected for CCR7, with terminally differentiated effector memory CD45RA+ cells excluded. Here immunoSEQ multiplex PCR was the method, and the copy in TCRdb shows in-frame clones only, minus some. The repertoire holds under 2,000,000 clones, with 85% to 95% as singletons. The sequence was obtained from a man in his late teens or twenties in good health. The sequenced sample consisted of naive CD8+ T cells sorted from blood.

CDR3: CASSDTGQGVKETQYF. The CDR3 coding sequence is TGTGCCAGCAGCGATACTGGACAGGGGGTAAAAGAGACCCAGTACTTC. This chain links TRBV9 with TRBJ2-5, with 10 bases identical to TRBD1. The CDR3 loop spans 16 amino acids. Germline V CDR1 and CDR2: SGDLS, YYNGEE. The V and J ends lost 3 bases and 3 bases, in that order; junction bases with no gene match: 8.